This T cell receptor beta chain was observed in a study of blood T cell repertoires in COVID-19. Study overall: Samples of COVID-19 (acute and convalescent) were obtained from the United States, Italy and Spain. The analysed material was cDNA or gDNA that came from T cells, B-cell-depleted T cells, or PBMCs.

Authors' methods: Nucleated cell counts were estimated from reference gene primer amplification. Clones were sequenced by immunoSEQ multiplex PCR, and TCRdb holds only the in-frame ones, with some missing. Clone size and the V and J calls come from that table; the DNA yielded D and trimming. The sample holds about 240,000 clones, over 80% seen once. The CDR3 runs 14 residues. The V segment lost 2 bases and the J segment 7 bases; nucleotides outside the gene matches: 7. Germline CDR1 is SGHAT and CDR2 is FQNNGV. Sequenced input: peripheral blood. The chain recombines TRBV11-2 with TRBJ2-7; 8 nucleotides match TRBD2. The receptor's source is a man aged 30 to 45 who had recovered from COVID-19. The CDR3 is CASSLIGGAGEQYF. CDR3 sequence (DNA): TGTGCCAGCAGCTTAATCGGGGGGGCAGGGGAGCAGTACTTC.